A single sample gave rise to the 19 T cell receptor beta chains below, sequenced in a study of blood T cell repertoires in COVID-19. Sequencing used immunoSEQ multiplex PCR; TCRdb keeps in-frame clones, though not all of them. The repertoire holds about 200,000 clones, with just over 90% as singletons. Input material: peripheral blood. The receptors stem from a man aged 30-40 years with acute or convalescent COVID-19.

This chain joins TRBV15 and TRBJ2-1; 8 bases fit TRBD2. The CDR3 is 17 amino acids. Germline CDR1 LNHNV, CDR2 YYDKDF (reference sequence). Trimming cost V 2 bases and J 0 bases; bases outside gene matches: 6. CDR3 amino acids: CATSRTRSGDSYNEQFF. In DNA, the CDR3 is TGTGCCACCAGCAGAACTCGTAGCGGGGACTCCTACAATGAGCAGTTCTTC.

The chain combines TRBV2 with TRBJ2-1; 8 nucleotides line up with TRBD2. The CDR3 length is 16 residues. J lost 0 bases, V lost 10 bases, and 11 bases had no gene match. In germline, CDR1 is SNHLY, CDR2 FYNNEI. The CDR3 region has the DNA TGTGCCATCTTTCCGGGCGGGACTAGCTCCTACAATGAGCAGTTCTTC. The encoded protein is CAIFPGGTSSYNEQFF.

The V and J genes are TRBV3-1 (or the pseudogene TRBV3-2) and TRBJ1-1; TRBD1 aligns across 7 bases. The CDR3 is 14 residues long. The J segment lost 6 bases and the V segment lost 5 bases, leaving 9 bases of the junction unmatched. Germline V gene lookup returns CDR1 LGHDT and CDR2 YNNKEL (reference sequence). CDR3 nucleotide sequence: TGTGCCAGCAGCTTAAAAGACAGGGCATCTGAAGCTTTCTTT. It is translated as CASSLKDRASEAFF.

V usage is TRBV27 and J usage is TRBJ2-2; 7 positions match TRBD1. CDR1 and CDR2 from the germline V gene are MNHEY and SMNVEV (reference sequence). The CDR3 spans 15 residues. The J segment lost 6 bases and the V segment lost 4 bases, leaving 8 bases of the junction unmatched. The CDR3 DNA reads as TGTGCCAGCAGTTCGACAGGGTTGGGACCCGGGGAGCTGTTTTTT. Its protein product is CASSSTGLGPGELFF.

The CDR3 protein is CASSPQAIRRNEQFF. The CDR3 DNA follows: TGTGCCAGCAGCCCCCAAGCGATAAGGAGGAATGAGCAGTTCTTC. J is TRBJ2-1 and V is TRBV14, with a possible D match to TRBD2 (5 bases). The CDR3 covers 15 residues. Germline assignment: CDR1 SGHDN and CDR2 FVKESK. Trimming cost V 4 bases and J 7 bases, with 17 bases left between them.

The J gene is TRBJ2-4, the V gene TRBV10-2; tentatively, D is TRBD2 (6 bases). CDR3 length: 17 amino acids. The germline V gene encodes CDR1 WSHSY and CDR2 SAAADI. Trimming left V 5 bases short and J 0 bases short, with 17 bases between. In DNA form, the CDR3 reads TGCGCCAGCAGTTGGGCGGAGGGGACCTTAGCCAAAAACATTCAGTACTTC. Translating gives CASSWAEGTLAKNIQYF.

CDR3 DNA sequence: TGCAGCGTTGAAGATAGGAGGGGGCGAACTGAAGCTTTCTTT. It translates to CSVEDRRGRTEAFF. V usage is TRBV29-1 and J usage is TRBJ1-1; TRBD1 matches 7 bases. This CDR3 is 14 amino acids long. Trimming at V came to 0 bases and at J to 5 bases, leaving 6 bases not matched to a gene. CDR1 SQVTM and CDR2 ANQGSEA come from the germline V gene.

This rearrangement joins TRBV1 to TRBJ2-7; the DNA was not used to check the table's D call, TRBD2. TRBV1 is annotated as a pseudogene. The CDR3 is made up of 16 amino acids. This CDR3 is CTSSQLTSRQWRGQYF. The CDR3 DNA reads as TGCACCAGCAGCCAATTAACTAGCCGACAATGGAGGGGGCAGTACTTC.

The chain joins TRBV3-1 (or the pseudogene TRBV3-2) to TRBJ1-4, with unresolved D. This CDR3 contains 14 residues. The germline V gene encodes CDR1 LGHDT and CDR2 YNNKEL (reference sequence). V was cut by 4 bases and J by 9 bases, with 15 bases left in between. CDR3 loop: CASSLSDVEKKLFF. The CDR3 DNA reads TGTGCCAGCAGCCTCTCGGATGTGGAGAAAAAACTGTTTTTT.

V is TRBV2 and J is TRBJ2-3, with 8 nucleotides matching TRBD2. J was trimmed by 4 bases and V by 6 bases; bases with no gene match: 6. Germline CDR1 SNHLY, CDR2 FYNNEI. There are 14 residues in the CDR3. CDR3 residues: CASRSGRGPDTQYF. The CDR3 bases are TGTGCCAGCAGAAGCGGGAGAGGCCCAGATACGCAGTATTTT. The full variable domain, its missing parts supplied by reference TRBV2 and TRBJ2-3, is EPEVTQTPSHQVTQMGQEVILRCVPISNHLYFYWYRQILGQKVEFLVSFYNNEISEKSEIFDDQFSVERPDGSNFTLKIRSTKLEDSAMYFCASRSGRGPDTQYFGPGTRLTVL.

The chain couples TRBV27 to TRBJ2-7; D is possibly TRBD1 (6 bases). Per the germline V gene, CDR1 is MNHEY and CDR2 is SMNVEV (reference sequence). V was pared by 5 bases and J by 7 bases, with 24 bases between. This CDR3 comprises 16 residues. CDR3 bases: TGTGCCAGCAGTCAACCATACCGAACAGGGACGCGGGAGCAGTACTTC. Protein sequence: CASSQPYRTGTREQYF.

CDR3 residues: CASSSSRKGLLDTQYF. The CDR3 DNA sequence: TGTGCCAGCAGTTCCAGCAGAAAGGGGTTGCTTGATACGCAGTATTTT. The chain couples TRBV28 to TRBJ2-3, with D perhaps TRBD1 (5 bases). The CDR3 extends over 16 amino acids. Trimming removed 4 bases from V and 6 bases from J, with 20 bases in between. The germline gives CDR1 MDHEN, CDR2 SYDVKM.

V and J are TRBV12-3 or TRBV12-4 and TRBJ1-3, with unresolved D. The V end lost 3 bases, the J end lost 4 bases, and 4 bases lay between the germline ends. The CDR3 loop spans 12 amino acids. The CDR3 region is CASSFQGNTIYF. In DNA form, the CDR3 reads TGTGCCAGCAGTTTTCAGGGAAACACCATATATTTT.

This rearrangement joins TRBV5-8 to TRBJ1-1; 8 nucleotides align to TRBD1. The trim removed 4 bases at V and 1 base at J, leaving 6 bases unmatched. This CDR3 comprises 15 residues. Germline loops: CDR1 SGHTS, CDR2 YDEGEE. The CDR3 spells CASSRFTGGNTEAFF. For the CDR3, the DNA is TGTGCCAGCAGCAGATTTACAGGGGGGAACACTGAAGCTTTCTTT.

This sequence joins TRBV18 and TRBJ2-1; 7 bases align to TRBD2. V dropped 5 bases and J dropped 0; count of bases not matched to a gene: 4. The CDR3 is made up of 15 amino acids. The V gene's germline CDR1 is KGHSH and CDR2 LQKENI. The CDR3: CASSAAGVSYNEQFF. The CDR3, as DNA: TGTGCCAGCTCAGCTGCGGGAGTCTCCTACAATGAGCAGTTCTTC.

The chain has TRBV4-2 and TRBJ1-5; TRBD1 agrees at 7 bases. This CDR3 contains 16 residues. V lost 0 bases and J lost 9; bases outside the gene matches: 11. Germline CDR1 LGHNA, CDR2 YNFKEQ. The CDR3 sequence: CASSQDWGDSTTPQHF. The CDR3 DNA is TGTGCCAGCAGCCAAGATTGGGGGGACAGTACAACGCCCCAGCATTTT.

The chain combines TRBV7-9 with TRBJ2-5, with D possibly being TRBD2 (6 bases). V was clipped by 2 bases and J by 3 bases, with 10 bases between them. Germline V CDR1 and CDR2: SEHNR, FQNEAQ (reference sequence). The CDR3 covers 14 residues. In DNA form, the CDR3 reads TGTGCCAGCAGCTTATACCCTAGCGAAGAGACCCAGTACTTC. Translating it yields CASSLYPSEETQYF.

This clone appeared once. The chain combines TRBV29-1 with TRBJ1-1; D is ambiguous. This CDR3 comprises 12 residues. Trimming stripped 5 bases from V and 1 base from J, with 8 bases between. CDR1 is SQVTM, CDR2 ANQGSEA, per germline. The CDR3 sequence is CSVSQWNTEAFF. The CDR3 DNA reads TGCAGCGTTTCCCAGTGGAACACTGAAGCTTTCTTT. The full variable domain, in which reference TRBV29-1 and TRBJ1-1 provide the parts outside the CDR3, is SAVISQKPSRDICQRGTSLTIQCQVDSQVTMMFWYRQQPGQSLTLIATANQGSEATYESGFVIDKFPISRPNLTFSTLTVSNMSPEDSSIYLCSVSQWNTEAFFGQGTRLTVV.

The chain is built from TRBV30 and TRBJ2-6, with D uncertain. The V end lost 0 bases, the J end lost 2 bases, and 8 bases lay between the germline ends. The germline V gene has CDR1 GTSNPN and CDR2 SVGIG (reference sequence). CDR3 length: 15 amino acids. CDR3 nucleotide sequence: TGTGCCTGGAGTGTACACGTGACTGGGGCCAACGTCCTGACTTTC. It translates to CAWSVHVTGANVLTF.